This passage covers 10 T cell receptor beta chains from one sample sequenced in a study of post-analysis software for immune sequencing data (dated by TCRdb to 2013 to 2016). Libraries came from PCR. TCRdb lists the instrument as Illumina HiSeq 2500. Unique molecular identifiers were incorporated into TCR beta cDNA libraries to reduce PCR and sequencing biases. In-frame beta chains were kept once TCRdb had trimmed the public reads at Q25 with fastp and called clones with MiXCR. Rows with one shared CDR3 protein collapse into an entry with the most common genes and DNA. Present in this sample are 750,000 to 950,000 distinct CDR3 sequences, under 70% of which were seen just once. Of the sample, 4.6% is held by the ten largest clones. Summary of the overall study and its limitations: A handful of TRBV segments, including TRBV5-6, TRBV5-1 and TRBV20-1, were significantly more frequent in patients than controls.

These TCRs' antigens remain unknown. Sequences were obtained from blood. The source of these receptors is a girl under 18 with multiple sclerosis.

This clonotype was seen a handful of times. The chain couples TRBV3-1 to TRBJ2-5; 8 nucleotides line up with TRBD2. Losses at the gene ends were 4 bases for V and 2 bases for J; bases not matched to a gene: 9. Germline V gives CDR1 LGHDT, CDR2 YNNKEL (reference sequence). The CDR3 is 16 residues long. In DNA, the CDR3 is TGTGCCAGCAGCCCAGGACTAGCTGGGAAACAAGAGACCCAGTACTTC. This gives the protein CASSPGLAGKQETQYF.

The J gene is TRBJ2-5, the V gene TRBV28; D perhaps matches TRBD1 (6 bases). Germline CDR1 and CDR2: MDHEN and SYDVKM. The V and J ends lost 9 bases and 3 bases respectively, with 8 bases between them. The CDR3 loop spans 11 amino acids. CDR3 bases: TGTGCCAGAGGGGGTAAAGAGACCCAGTACTTC. The encoded protein is CARGGKETQYF.

In its sample, this clonotype was seen a few times. V gene TRBV7-9 combines with J gene TRBJ2-1, with D possibly being TRBD2 (5 bases). Germline V CDR1 and CDR2: SEHNR, FQNEAQ (reference sequence). V was trimmed by 6 bases and J by 4 bases, leaving 19 bases between them. The CDR3 has 16 residues. The DNA for the CDR3 is TGTGCCAGCAGTTCGGACGAGGGCGGGTTATACAATGAGCAGTTCTTC. It yields the protein CASSSDEGGLYNEQFF.

The chain carries TRBV5-5 and TRBJ2-5; D is undetermined. V was trimmed by 1 base and J by 2 bases, leaving 9 bases between them. Germline V CDR1 and CDR2: SGHKS, YYEKEE (reference sequence). The CDR3 has 14 amino acids. The chain's CDR3 is CASSLRALQETQYF. In nucleotides, the CDR3 is TGTGCCAGCAGCTTGCGGGCTTTACAAGAGACCCAGTACTTC.

The V gene is TRBV11-2, the J gene TRBJ1-1; D is possibly TRBD1 (5 bases). Between the trimmed V and J ends, which lost 1 base and 5 bases, there was a span of 23 bases. The CDR3 is made up of 18 amino acids. Germline values: CDR1 SGHAT, CDR2 FQNNGV. CDR3 coding DNA: TGTGCCAGCAGCTTAGCAACTGGGGGGGGTCCCAAGAGAACTGAAGCTTTCTTT. Amino acids: CASSLATGGGPKRTEAFF.

This clonotype was detected a few times. This rearrangement joins TRBV5-1 to TRBJ1-5, with TRBD1 matching 9 bases. V gave up 4 bases and J gave up 1 base; unmatched junction bases: 3. Germline loops: CDR1 SGHRS, CDR2 YFSETQ. The length of the CDR3 is 15 residues. CDR3 DNA sequence: TGCGCCAGCAGCGTCGGACAGGGGAGCAATCAGCCCCAGCATTTT. Residues: CASSVGQGSNQPQHF.

This clonotype was observed a few times. The rearrangement links TRBV5-1 to TRBJ2-1, with TRBD2 matching 9 bases. Germline trimming cut 4 bases from V and 4 bases from J; bases unmatched to any gene: 6. The length of the CDR3 is 15 residues. The V gene's germline CDR1 is SGHRS and CDR2 YFSETQ. This CDR3 reads CASSQGLARYNEQFF. Here the CDR3 DNA reads TGCGCCAGCAGCCAAGGACTAGCGAGATACAATGAGCAGTTCTTC.

The sample holds a few counts of this clonotype. The J gene is TRBJ1-2, the V gene TRBV28; no firm D call. The V end was cut by 1 base, the J end by 2 bases, with 8 bases between. Germline V lookup: CDR1 MDHEN, CDR2 SYDVKM. The CDR3 extends over 14 amino acids. The CDR3 loop reads CASSLSSGNYGYTF. CDR3 DNA: TGTGCCAGCAGTTTATCATCTGGGAACTATGGCTACACCTTC.

The V gene is TRBV15, the J gene TRBJ2-3; TRBD2 matches 10 bases. The CDR3 contains 16 residues. V gave up 8 bases and J gave up 4 bases; unmatched junction bases: 12. Germline V gene data show CDR1 as LNHNV and CDR2 as YYDKDF (reference sequence). CDR3 in amino acids: CATAANLAGAADTQYF. In nucleotides, the CDR3 is TGTGCCACCGCGGCCAATCTAGCGGGAGCGGCAGATACGCAGTATTTT.

The chain joins TRBV12-3 or TRBV12-4 to TRBJ1-4; 9 nucleotides align to TRBD1. V dropped 10 bases and J dropped 8; count of bases not matched to a gene: 8. The length of the CDR3 is 13 residues. The CDR3 region has the DNA TGTGCCACCGGGGGACAGGGTAGCGAAAAACTGTTTTTT. This gives the protein CATGGQGSEKLFF.